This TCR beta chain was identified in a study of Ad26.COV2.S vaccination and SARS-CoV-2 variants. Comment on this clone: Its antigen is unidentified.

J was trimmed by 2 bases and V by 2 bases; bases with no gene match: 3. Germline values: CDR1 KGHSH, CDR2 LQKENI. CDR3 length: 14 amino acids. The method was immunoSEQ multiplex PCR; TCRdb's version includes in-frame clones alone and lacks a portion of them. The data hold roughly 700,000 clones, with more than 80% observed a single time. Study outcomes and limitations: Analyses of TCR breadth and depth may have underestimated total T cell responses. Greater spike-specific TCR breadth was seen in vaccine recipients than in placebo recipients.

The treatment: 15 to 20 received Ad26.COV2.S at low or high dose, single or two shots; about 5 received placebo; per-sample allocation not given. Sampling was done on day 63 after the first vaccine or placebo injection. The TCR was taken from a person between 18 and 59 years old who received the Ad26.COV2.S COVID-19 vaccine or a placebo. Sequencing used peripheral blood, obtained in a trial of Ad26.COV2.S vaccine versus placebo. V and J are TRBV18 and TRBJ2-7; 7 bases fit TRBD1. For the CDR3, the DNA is TGTGCCAGCTCACCAGGACAGGCAGCCTACGAGCAGTACTTC. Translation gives CASSPGQAAYEQYF.